One and the same sample provided the 3 T cell receptor beta chains below, sequenced in a study of cytomegalovirus exposure and HLA in healthy donors (dated by TCRdb to 2016 to 2017). The library relied on the immunoSEQ multiplex PCR assay. For the multiplex PCR, a mixture combining 60 forward primers for TCR Vbeta segments and 13 reverse primers for TCR Jbeta segments was used. TCRdb stores this immuneACCESS table with in-frame sequences only. Part of the clones is absent; in the studies checked, under half of the shortfall reflects unresolved V genes, and no reason is known for the rest. The sample records 170,000 or so clones, 84% of which are singletons. The ten largest make up around 5% of the sample. Sequences were obtained from PBMCs. The receptors stem from a girl aged 10-17 years in good health and CMV-seropositive.

The chain employs TRBV27 and TRBJ2-7; D gene uncertain. The ends were cut back, 2 bases at V and 2 bases at J, with 10 bases in the middle. The CDR3 runs to 14 residues. Germline V gene data show CDR1 as MNHEY and CDR2 as SMNVEV (reference sequence). CDR3 in amino acids: CASSLSYGAYEQYF. The CDR3 DNA reads TGTGCCAGCAGTTTAAGCTACGGTGCCTACGAGCAGTACTTC.

V gene TRBV4-1 combines with J gene TRBJ1-1; 9 bases line up with TRBD1. The CDR3 runs 16 residues. Germline loops: CDR1 MGHRA, CDR2 YSYEKL. V lost 3 bases and J lost 3; bases outside the gene matches: 8. As DNA, the CDR3 is TGCGCCAGCAGCCAGGTACAGGGGGCCGCGTACACTGAAGCTTTCTTT. Translating it yields CASSQVQGAAYTEAFF.

This clone was picked up a small number of times. The CDR3 sequence: CASSLAGSYEQYF. CDR3 bases: TGCGCCAGCAGCTTGGCAGGCTCCTACGAGCAGTACTTC. This chain links TRBV5-1 with TRBJ2-7; D ambiguous. Germline-derived CDR1 and CDR2 are SGHRS and YFSETQ. CDR3 size: 13 residues. V lost 0 bases, J lost 0 bases, and 4 bases lay in between.